This entry lists 20 T cell receptor beta chains sequenced from one sample in a study of CD8+ T cells in alopecia areata. Extraction and reverse transcription of RNA yielded cDNA as the sequencing template. Assay: immunoSEQ multiplex PCR; the TCRdb copy retains only in-frame clones and omits some. The data show approximately 98,000 clones, 55% to 60% seen once. The sample taken for sequencing was NKG2D-low CD8+ T cells sorted from blood. These receptors originate from a human donor with alopecia areata.

The rearrangement joins TRBV28 to TRBJ2-7, with D possibly matching TRBD1 (5 bases). The germline V gene encodes CDR1 MDHEN and CDR2 SYDVKM. The CDR3 spans 14 residues. Trimming pared 5 bases from V and 7 bases from J, leaving 18 bases between. CDR3 nucleotide sequence: TGTGCCAGCAGTCCAACCAGATATAGGACAGAGCAGTACTTC. It yields the protein CASSPTRYRTEQYF.

This chain joins TRBV27 and TRBJ2-1; TRBD2 aligns across 10 bases. CDR3 length: 14 amino acids. Germline-derived CDR1 and CDR2 are MNHEY and SMNVEV (reference sequence). V gave up 5 bases and J gave up 7 bases; unmatched junction bases: 5. CDR3 nucleotides: TGTGCCAGCAGTCTACCGGGACTAGCGAATGAGCAGTTCTTC. Protein sequence: CASSLPGLANEQFF.

V gene TRBV27 combines with J gene TRBJ2-4; D call uncertain. There are 15 residues in the CDR3. V lost 3 bases to trimming and J lost 0 bases, with 9 bases between them. CDR1 and CDR2 (germline): MNHEY, SMNVEV (reference sequence). The CDR3 loop is CASSFGASAKNIQYF. The CDR3 DNA sequence: TGTGCCAGCAGTTTTGGTGCATCAGCCAAAAACATTCAGTACTTC.

This rearrangement joins TRBV29-1 to TRBJ2-3; TRBD2 matches 11 bases. The ends lost 6 bases at V and 1 base at J; junction bases unmatched: 3. Germline V lookup: CDR1 SQVTM, CDR2 ANQGSEA. The CDR3 totals 14 residues. The CDR3 coding sequence is TGCAGCGTATTTAGCGGGAGGGGCACAGATACGCAGTATTTT. This codes for CSVFSGRGTDTQYF.

V is TRBV7-6 and J is TRBJ1-1; D is ambiguous. The CDR3 runs 15 residues. CDR1 and CDR2 (germline): SGHVS, FNYEAQ. Trimming took off 3 bases at V and 2 bases at J, with 13 bases between the two ends. In DNA form, the CDR3 reads TGTGCCAGCAGCTTTCGTTTTGGTTTAAACACTGAAGCTTTCTTT. Translated, it gives CASSFRFGLNTEAFF.

This clone was seen only a few times. This rearrangement joins TRBV30 to TRBJ1-1; no clear D gene. Germline CDR1 GTSNPN, CDR2 SVGIG (reference sequence). This CDR3 region has 14 residues. Deletions cut 5 bases from V and 1 base from J, with 14 bases between. The CDR3: CAWCWEKTNTEAFF. The CDR3 DNA follows: TGTGCCTGGTGCTGGGAAAAGACGAACACTGAAGCTTTCTTT. Filled out from reference TRBV30 and TRBJ1-1, the complete variable domain reads SQTIHQWPATLVQPVGSPLSLECTVEGTSNPNLYWYRQAAGRGLQLLFYSVGIGQISSEVPQNLSASRPQDRQFILSSKKLLLSDSGFYLCAWCWEKTNTEAFFGQGTRLTVV.

CDR3 amino acids: CASSTGTGENTEAFF. CDR3 coding DNA: TGTGCCAGCAGCACGGGGACAGGGGAGAACACTGAAGCTTTCTTT. The genes are TRBV5-6 and TRBJ1-1, with 10 bases lining up with TRBD1. V dropped 4 bases and J dropped 1; count of bases not matched to a gene: 4. CDR3 length: 15 residues. CDR1 is SGHDT, CDR2 YYEEEE, per germline.

CDR3 loop: CASSLGQGLVQAEAFF. In DNA, the CDR3 is TGCGCCAGCAGCTTGGGACAGGGGTTAGTTCAGGCTGAAGCTTTCTTT. The chain joins TRBV5-1 to TRBJ1-1; 8 positions match TRBD1. The CDR3 covers 16 residues. After removal of 0 bases from V and 6 bases from J, the junction contained 10 bases not matched to a gene. The germline V gene has CDR1 SGHRS and CDR2 YFSETQ. The full variable domain, completed using reference TRBV5-1 and TRBJ1-1, is KAGVTQTPRYLIKTRGQQVTLSCSPISGHRSVSWYQQTPGQGLQFLFEYFSETQRNKGNFPGRFSGRQFSNSRSEMNVSTLELGDSALYLCASSLGQGLVQAEAFFGQGTRLTVV.

The chain couples TRBV2 to TRBJ2-1; 7 bases fit TRBD2. V shed 6 bases and J 8 bases; nucleotides not matched to a gene: 10. The CDR3 loop spans 14 amino acids. In germline, CDR1 is SNHLY, CDR2 FYNNEI. The CDR3 DNA sequence: TGTGCCAGCAGGGGGGGACTACTAGGCGATGAGCAGTTCTTC. Its protein product is CASRGGLLGDEQFF.

This chain joins TRBV27 and TRBJ1-5, with a weak D call TRBD1 (5 bases). Germline CDR1 and CDR2: MNHEY and SMNVEV (reference sequence). V was cut by 2 bases and J by 4 bases, with 9 bases left in between. The CDR3 is 14 residues long. CDR3 coding DNA: TGTGCCAGCAGTTTAGCCAGGGTGAATCAGCCCCAGCATTTT. It yields the protein CASSLARVNQPQHF.

J is TRBJ2-2 and V is TRBV5-1; D gene uncertain. This CDR3 has 11 residues. Trimming pared 4 bases from V and 6 bases from J, leaving 4 bases between. CDR1 is SGHRS, CDR2 YFSETQ, per germline. DNA for the CDR3: TGCGCCAGCAGCGTATCCGGGGAGCTGTTTTTT. It is translated as CASSVSGELFF.

V and J are TRBV6-1 and TRBJ2-7; 7 bases line up with TRBD1. Germline lookup yields CDR1 MNHNS and CDR2 SASEGT. V lost 6 bases to trimming and J lost 1 base; unmatched junction nucleotides: 9. The CDR3 runs to 15 residues. In DNA form, the CDR3 reads TGTGCCAGCAGGGCGGCCATGACAGGGTCCTACGAGCAGTACTTC. This encodes CASRAAMTGSYEQYF.

The chain joins TRBV13 to TRBJ2-1; D is uncertain. This CDR3 comprises 13 residues. Deletions cut 2 bases from V and 8 bases from J, with 10 bases between. CDR1 PRHDT and CDR2 FYEKMQ come from the germline V gene (reference sequence). As DNA, the CDR3 is TGTGCCAGCAGCTTACCCGGAGCCTATGAGCAGTTCTTC. This translates into CASSLPGAYEQFF. The variable domain in full, with the rest retrieved from reference TRBV13 and TRBJ2-1, is AAGVIQSPRHLIKEKRETATLKCYPIPRHDTVYWYQQGPGQDPQFLISFYEKMQSDKGSIPDRFSAQQFSDYHSELNMSSLELGDSALYFCASSLPGAYEQFFGPGTRLTVL.

The chain recombines TRBV29-1 with TRBJ1-1, with TRBD1 as a possible D gene (5 bases). CDR3 size: 14 residues. The germline V gene has CDR1 SQVTM and CDR2 ANQGSEA. Trimming removed 0 bases at V and 0 bases at J, with 8 bases between. CDR3 protein: CSVEDLGLNTEAFF. CDR3 DNA sequence: TGCAGCGTTGAAGATTTGGGGCTGAACACTGAAGCTTTCTTT. The complete variable domain, with remaining parts taken from reference TRBV29-1 and TRBJ1-1, reads SAVISQKPSRDICQRGTSLTIQCQVDSQVTMMFWYRQQPGQSLTLIATANQGSEATYESGFVIDKFPISRPNLTFSTLTVSNMSPEDSSIYLCSVEDLGLNTEAFFGQGTRLTVV.

The chain has TRBV6-5 and TRBJ1-1; D unresolved. Germline V CDR1 and CDR2: MNHEY, SVGAGI. The V end was cut by 5 bases, the J end by 3 bases, with 10 bases between. This CDR3 is 13 amino acids long. The CDR3 region is CASSPRAYTEAFF. The CDR3 bases are TGTGCCAGCAGTCCACGGGCCTACACTGAAGCTTTCTTT.

The chain uses TRBV6-1 and TRBJ2-1; D assignment may be TRBD1 or TRBD2 (6 bases each). This CDR3 contains 15 residues. The germline gives CDR1 MNHNS, CDR2 SASEGT. The germline V and J ends were trimmed by 5 bases and 0 bases, with 11 bases remaining between them. CDR3 in DNA: TGTGCCAGCAGTCCTAGGGGGGTCTCCTACAATGAGCAGTTCTTC. This codes for CASSPRGVSYNEQFF.

This chain links TRBV9 with TRBJ2-1; 8 bases are a match to TRBD2. The germline gives CDR1 SGDLS, CDR2 YYNGEE. V gave up 3 bases and J gave up 9 bases; unmatched junction bases: 8. This CDR3 region has 14 residues. DNA for the CDR3: TGTGCCAGCAGCGCCGGGACTAGGTCGGGTGAGCAGTTCTTC. This translates into CASSAGTRSGEQFF.

CDR3 in amino acids: CSVVGTGSAHEQYF. CDR3 coding DNA: TGCAGCGTTGTGGGGACAGGGTCTGCCCACGAGCAGTACTTC. The chain uses TRBV29-1 and TRBJ2-7; 9 bases map to TRBD1. Unmatched junction bases numbered 9, after V lost 4 bases and J lost 5 bases. The germline CDR1 and CDR2 sequences are SQVTM and ANQGSEA. CDR3 length: 14 amino acids.

The chain has TRBV29-1 and TRBJ1-3, with D perhaps matching TRBD1 (6 bases). The CDR3 is 15 residues long. The V end was cut by 6 bases, the J end by 0 bases, with 15 bases between. Germline V gene lookup returns CDR1 SQVTM and CDR2 ANQGSEA. The CDR3 sequence: CSVQGQTDSGNTIYF. CDR3 nucleotides: TGCAGCGTACAGGGCCAAACTGACTCTGGAAACACCATATATTTT. The variable domain in full, completed from reference TRBV29-1 and TRBJ1-3, reads SAVISQKPSRDICQRGTSLTIQCQVDSQVTMMFWYRQQPGQSLTLIATANQGSEATYESGFVIDKFPISRPNLTFSTLTVSNMSPEDSSIYLCSVQGQTDSGNTIYFGEGSWLTVV.

The CDR3 coding sequence is TGTGCCAGCAGCTTAGGTCTGGTGGGCTACACCTTC. This encodes CASSLGLVGYTF. The V and J genes are TRBV7-2 and TRBJ1-2, with unresolved D. Germline-derived CDR1 and CDR2 are SGHTA and FQGNSA. The CDR3 runs 12 residues. Trimming removed 1 base at V and 8 bases at J, with 8 bases between.